This T cell receptor beta chain was found in a study of technical replicates of blood from several donors. The CDR3 has 15 amino acids. CDR1 and CDR2 (germline): LNHNV, YYDKDF (reference sequence). V shed 1 base and J shed 0 bases, with 8 bases lying between them. Data came from immunoSEQ multiplex PCR; TCRdb stores just in-frame clones and leaves some out. The profile shows tens of thousands of clones, 92% of them singletons. The chain combines TRBV15 with TRBJ2-3; no firm D call. What was sequenced was T cells isolated from PBMCs. This receptor was obtained from a human donor in good health. The CDR3 is CATSRARSSTDTQYF. Written as DNA, the CDR3 is TGTGCCACCAGCAGAGCCCGGTCCAGCACAGATACGCAGTATTTT.